Each of the 20 T cell receptor beta chains below was sequenced from the same sample in a study of cytomegalovirus exposure and HLA in healthy donors. The study ran its PCR with 60 Vbeta and 13 Jbeta primers. TCRdb's table, derived via immunoSEQ multiplex PCR, lists solely in-frame clones and lacks some. This specimen shows 80,000 to 100,000 clones; the ten leading clones hold around 0.6%. Material for sequencing was PBMCs. The receptors stem from a man aged 50-59 years in good health and CMV-seronegative.

The chain has TRBV6-5 and TRBJ1-2; weak D call: TRBD1 (5 bases). Germline V lookup: CDR1 MNHEY, CDR2 SVGAGI. This CDR3 has 15 amino acids. V shed 2 bases and J shed 9 bases, with 19 bases lying between them. This chain's CDR3 is CASSYKMGPGFRYTF. CDR3 in DNA: TGTGCCAGCAGTTACAAGATGGGGCCAGGATTTCGCTACACCTTC.

The chain combines TRBV10-3 with TRBJ1-2, with 7 bases identical to TRBD1. CDR3 size: 14 residues. From germline, CDR1 is ENHRY and CDR2 SYGVKD. V dropped 0 bases and J dropped 5; count of bases not matched to a gene: 3. The CDR3 region has the DNA TGTGCCATCAGTGAGTCAGGACAGGCTTATGGCTACACCTTC. Translation: CAISESGQAYGYTF.

The rearrangement uses TRBV18 and TRBJ2-2; D is perhaps TRBD1 (5 bases). Germline CDR1 is KGHSH and CDR2 is LQKENI. V shed 1 base and J shed 0 bases, with 9 bases lying between them. This CDR3 region has 16 residues. The CDR3 region has the DNA TGTGCCAGCTCACCACGGGGCGTAACGAACACCGGGGAGCTGTTTTTT. Protein sequence: CASSPRGVTNTGELFF.

The chain carries TRBV12-5 and TRBJ1-1, with unresolved D. CDR1 and CDR2 (germline): LGHNT, FRNRAP. Trimming left V 7 bases short and J 0 bases short, with 12 bases between. This CDR3 region has 14 residues. CDR3 DNA: TGTGCTAGTGCCATCTCGAGCATGAACACTGAAGCTTTCTTT. The encoded protein is CASAISSMNTEAFF.

This chain uses TRBV4-1 with TRBJ2-3; 8 bases align to TRBD2. CDR3 length: 18 amino acids. Trimming cost V 2 bases and J 1 base; bases outside gene matches: 11. The germline V gene encodes CDR1 MGHRA and CDR2 YSYEKL. Written as DNA, the CDR3 is TGCGCCAGCAGCCAAACCGGGACTAGTAGCGGTGGCACAGATACGCAGTATTTT. This sequence encodes CASSQTGTSSGGTDTQYF.

This chain uses TRBV20-1 with TRBJ2-7; D is unresolved. Trimming cost V 7 bases and J 3 bases, with 10 bases left between them. CDR1 DFQATT and CDR2 SNEGSKA come from the germline V gene (reference sequence). The CDR3 covers 11 residues. The DNA for the CDR3 is TGCAGTGGTGCGGAAAGCTACGAGCAGTACTTC. It is translated as CSGAESYEQYF.

The rearrangement uses TRBV4-3 and TRBJ2-1; TRBD2 is a possible D gene (6 bases). Germline CDR1 LGHNA, CDR2 YSLEER. Between the trimmed V and J ends, which lost 1 base and 6 bases, there was a span of 13 bases. The CDR3 is 15 residues long. The CDR3 loop is CASSQGGAGGNEQFF. The CDR3 bases are TGCGCCAGCAGCCAAGGGGGCGCCGGGGGCAATGAGCAGTTCTTC.

The rearrangement links TRBV10-2 to TRBJ2-1, with 9 bases that match TRBD2. CDR3 length: 15 amino acids. Germline assignment: CDR1 WSHSY and CDR2 SAAADI. The junction had 5 bases not matched to a gene; V was cut back by 1 base and J by 7 bases. The CDR3: CASSELAGAGNEQFF. CDR3 DNA sequence: TGCGCCAGCAGTGAGTTAGCGGGGGCCGGGAATGAGCAGTTCTTC.

The chain recombines TRBV5-6 with TRBJ2-7; TRBD1 matches 7 bases. V lost 0 bases to trimming and J lost 7 bases; unmatched junction nucleotides: 4. The CDR3 is 13 amino acids. The germline V gene has CDR1 SGHDT and CDR2 YYEEEE. CDR3 sequence reads: CASSLGPGGEQYF. CDR3 DNA: TGTGCCAGCAGCTTGGGGCCAGGGGGAGAGCAGTACTTC. Variable domain in full (rest from reference TRBV5-6 and TRBJ2-7): DAGVTQSPTHLIKTRGQQVTLRCSPKSGHDTVSWYQQALGQGPQFIFQYYEEEERQRGNFPDRFSGHQFPNYSSELNVNALLLGDSALYLCASSLGPGGEQYFGPGTRLTVT.

The CDR3 nucleotides read TGCGCCAGCAGCTTGACAGAGATAAATGAAAAACTGTTTTTT. It codes for CASSLTEINEKLFF. The gene calls are TRBV5-1 and TRBJ1-4; D unclear. Between the trimmed V and J ends, which lost 1 base and 5 bases, there was a span of 9 bases. The CDR3 is made up of 14 amino acids. The germline V gene has CDR1 SGHRS and CDR2 YFSETQ.

This rearrangement joins TRBV29-1 to TRBJ2-5; 7 bases line up with TRBD2. The junction had 10 bases not matched to a gene; V was cut back by 4 bases and J by 5 bases. The CDR3 is 14 residues long. CDR1 is SQVTM and CDR2 is ANQGSEA in the germline V gene. Written as DNA, the CDR3 is TGCAGCGTTGCCTTAACTAGCGATGGGGAGACCCAGTACTTC. This encodes CSVALTSDGETQYF. The full variable domain, with the rest looked up from reference TRBV29-1 and TRBJ2-5, is SAVISQKPSRDICQRGTSLTIQCQVDSQVTMMFWYRQQPGQSLTLIATANQGSEATYESGFVIDKFPISRPNLTFSTLTVSNMSPEDSSIYLCSVALTSDGETQYFGPGTRLLVL.

Turning to this clone: The sample has other DNA sequences that encode this CDR3 too. The rearrangement joins TRBV5-1 to TRBJ1-6, with a weak D call TRBD1 (6 bases). The CDR3 extends over 15 amino acids. Trimming took off 1 base at V and 13 bases at J, with 18 bases between the two ends. CDR1 is SGHRS and CDR2 is YFSETQ in the germline V gene. CDR3 region: CASSLSGAVTGPLHF. CDR3 nucleotide sequence: TGCGCCAGCAGCTTGTCAGGGGCAGTTACAGGCCCCCTCCACTTT.

About this clone itself: Germline is not matched at one junction end, which may reflect a read error. The CDR3 region is CASSRTEYNEQFF. The CDR3 DNA follows: TGTGCTAGCAGTAGGACTGAGTACAATGAGCAGTTCTTC. The rearrangement links TRBV7-7 to TRBJ2-1; a weak D match, TRBD2 (5 bases). The CDR3 is 13 amino acids. CDR1 and CDR2 from the germline V gene are SSHAT and FNYEAQ (reference sequence).

J is TRBJ1-6 and V is TRBV9, with D unclear. Trimming shortened V by 0 bases and J by 5 bases, and 6 bases separated the two germline ends. The CDR3 has 14 residues. CDR1 and CDR2 (germline): SGDLS, YYNGEE. This CDR3 is CASSVGGDNSPLHF. The CDR3 DNA sequence: TGTGCCAGCAGCGTAGGCGGCGATAATTCACCCCTCCACTTT.

The V and J genes are TRBV7-8 and TRBJ2-5, with TRBD1 matching 11 bases. Germline V gives CDR1 SGHVS, CDR2 FQNEAQ. V lost 5 bases, J lost 3 bases, and 5 bases stayed unmatched. This CDR3 contains 15 residues. CDR3 nucleotide sequence: TGTGCCAGCAGCGTGGGACAGGGGGTAGAAGAGACCCAGTACTTC. Protein sequence: CASSVGQGVEETQYF.

This rearrangement joins TRBV28 to TRBJ2-7; D is perhaps TRBD1 (6 bases). This CDR3 region has 12 residues. Looked up from germline, CDR1 is MDHEN and CDR2 is SYDVKM. The V end was cut by 7 bases, the J end by 2 bases, with 9 bases between. The chain's CDR3 is CASKTGTYEQYF. The CDR3 DNA reads as TGTGCCAGCAAAACAGGGACCTACGAGCAGTACTTC.

The chain is built from TRBV6-4 and TRBJ1-1, with 9 bases matching TRBD1. The germline CDR1 and CDR2 sequences are MRHNA and SNTAGT. J was trimmed by 1 base and V by 4 bases; bases with no gene match: 4. The CDR3 is 15 residues long. The DNA of the CDR3 is TGTGCCAGCAGTGTAACAGGGGGCGCGAACACTGAAGCTTTCTTT. Encoded protein: CASSVTGGANTEAFF.

The chain is built from TRBV4-1 and TRBJ2-1, with 8 bases matching TRBD2. The CDR3 loop spans 16 amino acids. CDR1 and CDR2 from the germline V gene are MGHRA and YSYEKL. J lost 15 bases, V lost 1 base, and 17 bases had no gene match. The CDR3 DNA reads TGCGCCAGCAGCCAAGTATTAAGTACTAGCGGCCCCCAGCTGTTCTTC. As protein: CASSQVLSTSGPQLFF.

The gene calls are TRBV28 and TRBJ2-7; 8 nucleotides line up with TRBD1. The V gene's germline CDR1 is MDHEN and CDR2 SYDVKM. Trimming removed 8 bases from V and 9 bases from J; junction bases left unmatched: 15. The CDR3 is made up of 14 amino acids. This CDR3 is CASRQGGTGPGQYF. Written as DNA, the CDR3 is TGTGCCAGCCGACAAGGAGGGACAGGACCCGGGCAGTACTTC. The full variable domain, its missing parts supplied by reference TRBV28 and TRBJ2-7, is DVKVTQSSRYLVKRTGEKVFLECVQDMDHENMFWYRQDPGLGLRLIYFSYDVKMKEKGDIPEGYSVSREKKERFSLILESASTNQTSMYLCASRQGGTGPGQYFGPGTRLTVT.

This chain joins TRBV15 and TRBJ2-1, with D possibly matching TRBD1 (7 bases). Germline V gives CDR1 LNHNV, CDR2 YYDKDF (reference sequence). The CDR3 is 15 amino acids. Trimming cost V 3 bases and J 4 bases, with 13 bases left between them. The CDR3 spells CATSSLTGTYNEQFF. As DNA, the CDR3 is TGTGCCACCAGCAGCTTGACAGGGACTTACAATGAGCAGTTCTTC.